Below, 2 T cell receptor beta chains from the same sample are listed, as sequenced in a study of CD8 T cells in Susac syndrome. The RNA, 0.5 to 1 ug, was put through reverse transcription using random hexamers. TCRdb analysed the immunoSEQ multiplex PCR reads with MiXCR anew, one entry per CDR3 protein. The repertoire holds under 55,000 distinct CDR3 sequences, with 90% to 95% as singletons. Sequencing was carried out using CD8+ T cells from PBMCs. These receptors all come from a human donor with multiple sclerosis.

This clonotype was found once. This chain joins TRBV6-5 and TRBJ1-2, with a possible D match to TRBD1 (5 bases). Trimming stripped 3 bases from V and 2 bases from J, with 10 bases between. Germline assignment: CDR1 MNHEY and CDR2 SVGAGI. There are 14 residues in the CDR3. The CDR3 sequence is CASSYQGTNYGYTF. The CDR3 DNA follows: TGTGCCAGCAGTTATCAGGGAACCAACTATGGCTACACCTTC.

The chain joins TRBV20-1 to TRBJ2-1, with unresolved D. Trimming shortened V by 6 bases and J by 0 bases, and 12 bases separated the two germline ends. The CDR3 has 14 amino acids. Germline CDR1 is DFQATT and CDR2 is SNEGSKA (reference sequence). This chain's CDR3 is CSASDLLSYNEQFF. CDR3 bases: TGCAGTGCCTCGGACCTACTCTCCTACAATGAGCAGTTCTTC.